This T cell receptor (beta chain) appears in the sequencing data of a study of CD8 T cells in Susac syndrome. Study information: Sequenced Susac syndrome patients included five or six with active disease and under ten who were in remission.

Germline-derived CDR1 and CDR2 are SGDLS and YYNGEE. The CDR3 loop spans 17 amino acids. The V end was cut by 0 bases, the J end by 4 bases, with 17 bases between. Findings of the study overall: The study conceded that relatively few individuals underwent its TCR sequencing and HLA analysis.

Random hexamers served to reverse transcribe roughly 0.5 to 1 ug RNA. Amplification of TCR beta CDR3 used immunoSEQ multiplex PCR across 54 Vbeta and 13 Jbeta. From the immunoSEQ multiplex PCR reads, TCRdb called clonotypes with MiXCR, one entry per CDR3 protein. Here the sample spans about 110,000 distinct CDR3 sequences, roughly 94% being singletons. As to this clonotype: Its target is not known.

This rearrangement joins TRBV9 to TRBJ2-1, with D perhaps given as TRBD1 or TRBD2 (6 bases each). The sequencing input was CD8+ T cells from PBMCs. The clonotype originates from a human donor with Susac syndrome. CDR3 DNA: TGTGCCAGCAGCGTAGGGGGGGCCAGGACCTCGTACAATGAGCAGTTCTTC. Translating gives CASSVGGARTSYNEQFF.